This T cell receptor (beta chain) came from a study of blood T cell repertoires in COVID-19. Study-wide context: The United States, Italy and Spain were the sources of the acute and convalescent COVID-19 samples. Sample material is recorded as cDNA or gDNA derived from T cells, B-cell-depleted T cells, or PBMCs.

In the original workflow: Using reference gene primer amplification, nucleated cell counts were estimated. Clones were read by immunoSEQ multiplex PCR, and TCRdb kept only the in-frame ones, dropping some. That table supplies the V and J calls and clone size; D and trimming were determined from the DNA. Here the sample spans about 340,000 clones, more than 70% being singletons. Seattle patient enrollment occurred during active infection, with longitudinal follow-up thereafter. The CDR3 contains 13 residues. The V gene lost 9 bases and the J gene lost 5 bases, with 13 bases spanning the gap. Germline CDR1 reads LNHDA; CDR2 reads SQIVND (reference sequence).

This chain joins TRBV19 and TRBJ2-2, with D tentatively TRBD1 (6 bases). Sequencing was done on a sample of peripheral blood. The TCR originated in a woman in her 70s with COVID-19, enrolled during active disease. The CDR3 protein is CASNTGNTGELFF. The CDR3 DNA is TGTGCCAGCAACACAGGGAATACCGGGGAGCTGTTTTTT.